The present entry profiles one TCR beta chain with its context. Its specificity is unknown. Study processing details: Junction-only sequences without quality scores came from ImmunoSEQ, so filtering differed. Clones were sequenced by immunoSEQ multiplex PCR, and TCRdb holds only the in-frame ones, with some missing. D and trimming were read from the DNA, whereas the V and J calls and clone size are those reported in that table. The data contain 2 million to 2.5 million clones, under 97% of them seen just once; the ten biggest clones take up around 0.13%. The data were taken from a study of shared clonotypes between healthy human individuals. Across the study: The donors, two women and a few men, were aged 18 to 49. Regarding the study as a whole: Estimated richness was generally greater in naive than memory subsets. Naive CD4 clonotype sharing across a handful of donors was 4% to 5%.

From germline, CDR1 is SGHRS and CDR2 YFSETQ. This CDR3 region has 13 residues. The ends were cut back, 0 bases at V and 9 bases at J, with 9 bases in the middle. V and J are TRBV5-1 and TRBJ2-2, with D possibly being TRBD2 (5 bases). This clonotype was obtained from a man aged 18 to 29 in good health. Sequenced sample: naive CD4+ T cells sorted from blood. Specified subset: CD45RA+ positively selected. The CDR3 region has the DNA TGCGCCAGCAGCTTGGCCCCGGGAAGGGAGCTGTTTTTT. This sequence encodes CASSLAPGRELFF.